The T cell receptor (beta chain) under discussion was sequenced for a study of T cell responses to AZD1222 COVID-19 vaccine. Per germline, CDR1 SNHLY and CDR2 FYNNEI. The CDR3 extends over 14 amino acids. V lost 6 bases and J lost 0, with 11 bases in between. Sequenced by immunoSEQ multiplex PCR; TCRdb stores in-frame clones only, minus some. The sample includes about 96,000 clones, 90% of them seen just once. This chain joins TRBV2 and TRBJ1-1; the D is unclear. The material was peripheral blood, obtained on day 0 of AZD1222 vaccination. The receptor was isolated from an adult in good health. CDR3 nucleotides: TGTGCCAGCAGGGCCCTGGATTTGAACACTGAAGCTTTCTTT. Its protein is CASRALDLNTEAFF. Full variable domain (rest looked up from reference TRBV2 and TRBJ1-1): EPEVTQTPSHQVTQMGQEVILRCVPISNHLYFYWYRQILGQKVEFLVSFYNNEISEKSEIFDDQFSVERPDGSNFTLKIRSTKLEDSAMYFCASRALDLNTEAFFGQGTRLTVV.